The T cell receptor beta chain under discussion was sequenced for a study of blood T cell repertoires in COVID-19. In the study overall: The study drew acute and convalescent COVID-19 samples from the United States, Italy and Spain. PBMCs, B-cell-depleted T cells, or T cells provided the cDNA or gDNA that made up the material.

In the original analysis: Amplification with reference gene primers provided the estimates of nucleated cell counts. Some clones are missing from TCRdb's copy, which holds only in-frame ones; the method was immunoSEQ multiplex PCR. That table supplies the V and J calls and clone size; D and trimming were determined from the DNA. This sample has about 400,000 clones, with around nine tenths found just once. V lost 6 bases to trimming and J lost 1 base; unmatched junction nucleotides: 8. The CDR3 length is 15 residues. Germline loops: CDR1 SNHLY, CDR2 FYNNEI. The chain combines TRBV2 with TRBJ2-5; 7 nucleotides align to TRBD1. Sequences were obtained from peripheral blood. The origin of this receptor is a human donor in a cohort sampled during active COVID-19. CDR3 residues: CASSRDSVIQETQYF. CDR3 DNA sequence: TGTGCCAGCAGCAGGGACAGCGTAATCCAAGAGACCCAGTACTTC.